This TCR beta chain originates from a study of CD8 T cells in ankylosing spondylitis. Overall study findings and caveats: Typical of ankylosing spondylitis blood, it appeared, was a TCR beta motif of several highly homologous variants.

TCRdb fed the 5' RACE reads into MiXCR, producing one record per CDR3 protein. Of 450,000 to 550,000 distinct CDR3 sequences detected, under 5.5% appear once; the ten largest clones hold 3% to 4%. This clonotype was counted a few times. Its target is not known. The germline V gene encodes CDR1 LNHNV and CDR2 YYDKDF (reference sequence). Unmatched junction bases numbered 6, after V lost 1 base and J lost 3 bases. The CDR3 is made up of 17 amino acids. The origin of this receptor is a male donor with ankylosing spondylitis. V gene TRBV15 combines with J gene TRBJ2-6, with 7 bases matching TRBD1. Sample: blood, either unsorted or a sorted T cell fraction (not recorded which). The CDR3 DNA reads TGTGCCACCAGCAGAGGACAGGGAAGATATGGGGCCAACGTCCTGACTTTC. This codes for CATSRGQGRYGANVLTF.